Listed below are T cell receptor beta chains from one sample, sequenced in a study of T-cell reconstitution after alpha-beta-depleted transplantation in children. TCRdb used MiXCR to reprocess the PCR reads, holding one entry per CDR3 protein. Of 450,000 to 600,000 distinct CDR3 sequences in the sample, 15% to 20% are singletons; the top ten hold approximately 3%. Sequences were derived from PBMCs from the stem cell graft donor, sampled from the stem cell graft. The receptors shown here come from a human donor who donated a stem cell graft to a child with acute lymphoblastic leukemia. Each CDR3 is given with its conserved first and last residue. A D gene is named only where the DNA matches it firmly. Some rows mark clone size as missing; the rest say once, few, many or name a class of expanded clone.

d_gene	v_gene	j_gene	abundance	CDR3nt	CDR3aa
TRBD1	TRBV2	TRBJ1-3	-	TGTGCCAGCAGAGAACTCAAAATCAGGGGGCCCGGAAACACCATATATTTT	CASRELKIRGPGNTIYF
TRBD1	TRBV10-3	TRBJ1-1	-	TGTGCCATCAGTGCCCTGACAGGGTCCACTGAAGCTTTCTTT	CAISALTGSTEAFF
-	TRBV6-4	TRBJ2-3	many	TGTGCCAGCAGTGACGGAGACACAGATACGCAGTATTTT	CASSDGDTDTQYF
TRBD1	TRBV4-1	TRBJ2-7	-	TGCGCCAGCAGCCATGTGGGACAGGCCTACGAGCAGTACTTC	CASSHVGQAYEQYF
-	TRBV20-1	TRBJ1-5	-	TGCAGTGCTTGGGATAGCAATCAGCCCCAGCATTTT	CSAWDSNQPQHF
TRBD2	TRBV4-1	TRBJ2-1	-	TGCGCCAGCACCCTTAACCTAGCGGGGGTATCGATAGGGCAGTTCTTC	CASTLNLAGVSIGQFF
-	TRBV5-5	TRBJ1-1	-	TGTGCCAGCAGCTTGGCGGCAGGGGAAAGGAACACTGAAGCTTTCTTT	CASSLAAGERNTEAFF
TRBD2	TRBV7-9	TRBJ2-1	-	TGTGCCAGCAGCTTAGGACTAGCGGGATACGAGCAGTTCTTC	CASSLGLAGYEQFF
-	TRBV12-3/TRBV12-4	TRBJ2-1	-	TGTGCCAGCGTCTTCCCCAGCAATAATGAGCAGTTCTTC	CASVFPSNNEQFF
TRBD2	TRBV27	TRBJ2-3	-	TGTGCCAGCAGTTTAGGAATCGGACTAGCGGGAGTGGGGACAGATACGCAGTATTTT	CASSLGIGLAGVGTDTQYF
-	TRBV29-1	TRBJ2-5	-	TGCAGCGCCCCGAGGGGGGACCAAGAGACCCAGTACTTC	CSAPRGDQETQYF
-	TRBV5-6	TRBJ2-7	-	TGTGCCAGCAGCTTGGTGCCGGGTGGTAGATCCTACGAGCAGTACTTC	CASSLVPGGRSYEQYF
TRBD1	TRBV5-1	TRBJ2-7	-	TGCGCCAGCAGCTTGGAAGGGGAGATCCGGGACAGGGCAGACGAGCAGTACTTC	CASSLEGEIRDRADEQYF
-	TRBV5-1	TRBJ1-1	-	TGCGCCAGCACCCTTGGGGATGCGGTAAACACTGAAGCTTTCTTT	CASTLGDAVNTEAFF
TRBD2	TRBV27	TRBJ2-6	few	TGTGCCAGCAGACTTTACCTAGCGGGAGATCAGAATTCTGGGGCCAACGGCCTGACTTTC	CASRLYLAGDQNSGANGLTF
-	TRBV27	TRBJ2-7	few	TGTGCCAGCATTGGACCAGGGTACTACGAGCAGTACTTC	CASIGPGYYEQYF
-	TRBV4-2	TRBJ2-1	many	TGTGCCAGCAGCCAAGAGGCTACCAGGAACGAGCAGTTCTTC	CASSQEATRNEQFF
-	TRBV29-1	TRBJ1-1	few	TGCAGCGTCGAAAAGGGGGTGTATGAAGCTTTCTTT	CSVEKGVYEAFF
-	TRBV6-6	TRBJ2-7	-	TGTGCCAGCAGGGGACTGGGGGGCGAGCAGTACTTC	CASRGLGGEQYF
-	TRBV20-1	TRBJ1-2	few	TGCAGTGCTAGGCCCCCCGGGACGGGGGAGAATGGCTACACCTTC	CSARPPGTGENGYTF
TRBD1	TRBV13	TRBJ2-7	-	TGTGCCAGCAGCCAGACAGGGGGCGTTCGGGAGCAGTACTTC	CASSQTGGVREQYF
-	TRBV4-2	TRBJ1-3	-	TGTGCCAGCAGCCAAGGCAGGGGTGGAAACACCATATATTTT	CASSQGRGGNTIYF
TRBD1	TRBV11-2	TRBJ1-2	-	TGTGCCAGCAGCCCCTCAGGCAGGGGGGATTTTAATGGCGACACCTTC	CASSPSGRGDFNGDTF
TRBD2	TRBV7-2	TRBJ2-2	few	TGTGCCAGCAGCTTAGGGCGACTAGCGGGATATTTCACCGGGGAGCTGTTTTTT	CASSLGRLAGYFTGELFF
TRBD1	TRBV18	TRBJ2-3	-	TGTGCCAGCTCAGACAACACCGGGACAGGGTCAGATACGCAGTATTTT	CASSDNTGTGSDTQYF
-	TRBV12-3/TRBV12-4	TRBJ1-1	few	TGTGCCAGCAGTTTAATAGAGGGCTTTCCCCAAAAAGCTTTCTTT	CASSLIEGFPQKAFF
TRBD1	TRBV10-3	TRBJ2-5	-	TGTGCCATCAGCCTTACAGGGGTCCAAGAGACCCAGTACTTC	CAISLTGVQETQYF
TRBD2	TRBV7-9	TRBJ2-1	-	TGTGCCAGCACTGACGGACTAGCGGTCAATTACAATGAGCAGTTCTTC	CASTDGLAVNYNEQFF